The rows below give T cell receptor beta chains drawn from one sample of a study of blood T cell repertoires in COVID-19. Method: immunoSEQ multiplex PCR; TCRdb's copy keeps in-frame clones and lacks some. Found here are about 200,000 clones, 80% to 90% of them singletons; the top ten hold roughly an eighth. The sample taken for sequencing was peripheral blood. The origin of the receptors is a human donor in a cohort sampled during active COVID-19. Each CDR3 is given with its conserved first and last residue. The order of the fields is J gene, V gene, D gene, clone size, CDR3 protein, CDR3 DNA. A D gene is named only where the DNA matches it firmly. A row's size may be missing; if present it is once, few, many or a size class.

j_call: TRBJ1-6; v_call: TRBV6-1; d_call: .; clone_size: .; cdr3_aa: CASSEVGLSNSPLHF; cdr3_nt: TGTGCCAGCAGTGAAGTAGGACTCTCTAATTCACCCCTCCACTTT
j_call: TRBJ2-7; v_call: TRBV7-2; d_call: .; clone_size: .; cdr3_aa: CASSTATGYEQYF; cdr3_nt: TGTGCCAGCAGCACAGCAACCGGCTACGAGCAGTACTTC
j_call: TRBJ1-3; v_call: TRBV7-2; d_call: TRBD1; clone_size: .; cdr3_aa: CASSFGQGSGNTIYF; cdr3_nt: TGTGCCAGCAGCTTCGGACAGGGCTCTGGAAACACCATATATTTT
j_call: TRBJ2-1; v_call: TRBV2; d_call: TRBD2; clone_size: once; cdr3_aa: CASSEWASGRSNEQFF; cdr3_nt: TGTGCCAGCAGTGAATGGGCTAGCGGGAGGAGTAATGAGCAGTTCTTC
j_call: TRBJ2-3; v_call: TRBV19; d_call: TRBD2; clone_size: .; cdr3_aa: CASSTRTSVHTQYF; cdr3_nt: TGTGCCAGTAGTACCCGAACTAGCGTCCATACGCAGTATTTT
j_call: TRBJ2-7; v_call: TRBV30; d_call: .; clone_size: .; cdr3_aa: CAWSSGAVYEQYF; cdr3_nt: TGTGCCTGGAGTTCAGGGGCCGTTTACGAGCAGTACTTC
j_call: TRBJ2-2; v_call: TRBV7-9; d_call: .; clone_size: .; cdr3_aa: CASGGSGNTGELFF; cdr3_nt: TGTGCCAGCGGGGGGAGCGGGAACACCGGGGAGCTGTTTTTT
j_call: TRBJ1-5; v_call: TRBV16; d_call: .; clone_size: .; cdr3_aa: CASSQLELNQPQHF; cdr3_nt: TGTGCCAGCAGCCAACTGGAGCTCAATCAGCCCCAGCATTTT
j_call: TRBJ1-1; v_call: TRBV28; d_call: .; clone_size: .; cdr3_aa: CASSLGGHTEAFF; cdr3_nt: TGTGCCAGCAGTTTGGGGGGGCACACTGAAGCTTTCTTT
j_call: TRBJ2-7; v_call: TRBV3-1/TRBV3-2; d_call: TRBD1; clone_size: .; cdr3_aa: CASSQGQRSYEQYF; cdr3_nt: TGTGCCAGCAGCCAGGGACAGCGCTCCTACGAGCAGTACTTC
j_call: TRBJ1-3; v_call: TRBV28; d_call: .; clone_size: .; cdr3_aa: CASSFSASLSGNTIYF; cdr3_nt: TGTGCCAGCAGTTTTAGTGCCTCCCTCTCTGGAAACACCATATATTTT
j_call: TRBJ2-1; v_call: TRBV28; d_call: TRBD2; clone_size: .; cdr3_aa: CAVSTSGSGYEQFF; cdr3_nt: TGTGCCGTATCGACTAGCGGGAGTGGTTATGAGCAGTTCTTC
j_call: TRBJ2-1; v_call: TRBV6-4; d_call: TRBD2; clone_size: once; cdr3_aa: CASSDSLAGANDEQFF; cdr3_nt: TGTGCCAGCAGTGACTCGTTAGCGGGAGCTAACGATGAGCAGTTCTTC
j_call: TRBJ2-1; v_call: TRBV4-1; d_call: TRBD2; clone_size: .; cdr3_aa: CASSHPGTSVAREQFF; cdr3_nt: TGCGCCAGCAGCCACCCCGGGACTAGCGTTGCGCGGGAGCAGTTCTTC
j_call: TRBJ1-2; v_call: TRBV10-3; d_call: TRBD1; clone_size: .; cdr3_aa: CAISRGSGGGYGYTF; cdr3_nt: TGTGCCATCAGCCGAGGCTCAGGGGGCGGCTATGGCTACACCTTC
j_call: TRBJ2-1; v_call: TRBV2; d_call: TRBD1; clone_size: .; cdr3_aa: CASRKQGASSYNEQFF; cdr3_nt: TGTGCCAGCAGGAAACAGGGGGCGAGCTCCTACAATGAGCAGTTCTTC
j_call: TRBJ2-1; v_call: TRBV24-1; d_call: TRBD2; clone_size: .; cdr3_aa: CATSDGGGRASYNEQFF; cdr3_nt: TGTGCCACCAGTGATGGGGGCGGGAGGGCCTCATACAATGAGCAGTTCTTC
j_call: TRBJ1-3; v_call: TRBV5-1; d_call: TRBD1; clone_size: .; cdr3_aa: CASSLGDRHSGNTIYF; cdr3_nt: TGCGCCAGCAGCTTGGGGGACAGGCATTCTGGAAACACCATATATTTT
j_call: TRBJ2-7; v_call: TRBV29-1; d_call: .; clone_size: .; cdr3_aa: CSVLRQESSYEQYF; cdr3_nt: TGCAGCGTTCTTCGACAGGAGAGCTCCTACGAGCAGTACTTC
j_call: TRBJ1-6; v_call: TRBV27; d_call: TRBD1; clone_size: .; cdr3_aa: CASLKTGANSPLHF; cdr3_nt: TGTGCCAGCCTAAAAACAGGGGCGAATTCACCCCTCCACTTT
j_call: TRBJ2-3; v_call: TRBV28; d_call: TRBD2; clone_size: .; cdr3_aa: CASRGTSGISDTQYF; cdr3_nt: TGTGCCAGCAGAGGGACTAGCGGGATTTCAGATACGCAGTATTTT
j_call: TRBJ1-2; v_call: TRBV9; d_call: .; clone_size: .; cdr3_aa: CASSAFPGRDYGYTF; cdr3_nt: TGTGCCAGCAGCGCATTTCCGGGTCGCGATTATGGCTACACCTTC
j_call: TRBJ2-3; v_call: TRBV10-1; d_call: TRBD2; clone_size: once; cdr3_aa: CASRKRERGDTQYF; cdr3_nt: TGCGCCAGCAGGAAGCGGGAGCGGGGGGATACGCAGTATTTT
j_call: TRBJ2-3; v_call: TRBV6-6; d_call: TRBD1; clone_size: .; cdr3_aa: CASSPRTGAGDTQYF; cdr3_nt: TGTGCCAGCAGTCCCAGGACAGGGGCGGGAGATACGCAGTATTTT
j_call: TRBJ2-7; v_call: TRBV5-1; d_call: TRBD1; clone_size: .; cdr3_aa: CASSSGTVNYEQYF; cdr3_nt: TGCGCCAGCAGCTCCGGGACAGTTAACTACGAGCAGTACTTC
j_call: TRBJ2-1; v_call: TRBV30; d_call: .; clone_size: .; cdr3_aa: CAWSVGTPNFNEQFF; cdr3_nt: TGTGCCTGGAGTGTAGGGACTCCTAACTTCAATGAGCAGTTCTTC
j_call: TRBJ1-3; v_call: TRBV4-2; d_call: .; clone_size: .; cdr3_aa: CASSQGRNSGNTIYF; cdr3_nt: TGTGCCAGCAGCCAAGGCAGGAACTCTGGAAACACCATATATTTT
j_call: TRBJ1-3; v_call: TRBV11-2; d_call: .; clone_size: .; cdr3_aa: CASSLDTGPGNTIYF; cdr3_nt: TGTGCCAGCAGCTTAGATACAGGGCCTGGAAACACCATATATTTT
j_call: TRBJ2-1; v_call: TRBV27; d_call: .; clone_size: .; cdr3_aa: CASSLRAAYNEQFF; cdr3_nt: TGTGCCAGCAGTCTCAGAGCGGCTTACAATGAGCAGTTCTTC
j_call: TRBJ1-6; v_call: TRBV15; d_call: .; clone_size: .; cdr3_aa: CATSSLPRSPLHF; cdr3_nt: TGTGCCACCAGCAGCCTTCCCCGTTCACCCCTCCACTTT
j_call: TRBJ2-3; v_call: TRBV5-5; d_call: .; clone_size: .; cdr3_aa: CASSLAPSVLTDTQYF; cdr3_nt: TGTGCCAGCAGCTTGGCCCCTAGCGTCCTCACAGATACGCAGTATTTT
j_call: TRBJ2-2; v_call: TRBV19; d_call: .; clone_size: .; cdr3_aa: CASRRVGDTGELFF; cdr3_nt: TGTGCCAGTAGGAGGGTAGGCGACACCGGGGAGCTGTTTTTT
j_call: TRBJ2-2; v_call: TRBV5-4; d_call: .; clone_size: once; cdr3_aa: CASSLDRTGELFF; cdr3_nt: TGTGCCAGCAGCTTGGACAGGACCGGGGAGCTGTTTTTT
j_call: TRBJ2-4; v_call: TRBV28; d_call: TRBD1; clone_size: .; cdr3_aa: CASSAGGSAKNIQYF; cdr3_nt: TGTGCCAGCAGTGCAGGGGGTTCGGCCAAAAACATTCAGTACTTC
j_call: TRBJ1-2; v_call: TRBV4-1; d_call: TRBD1; clone_size: .; cdr3_aa: CASRSPTGDYGYTF; cdr3_nt: TGCGCCAGCAGATCCCCGACAGGGGACTATGGCTACACCTTC
j_call: TRBJ2-7; v_call: TRBV7-6; d_call: .; clone_size: .; cdr3_aa: CASSLATGVGGEQYF; cdr3_nt: TGTGCCAGCAGCTTAGCCACGGGGGTCGGAGGCGAGCAGTACTTC
j_call: TRBJ2-1; v_call: TRBV29-1; d_call: .; clone_size: .; cdr3_aa: CSGAQGVGAYNEQFF; cdr3_nt: TGCAGCGGTGCACAGGGTGTTGGGGCCTACAATGAGCAGTTCTTC
j_call: TRBJ1-1; v_call: TRBV5-1; d_call: .; clone_size: .; cdr3_aa: CASSYKGGATEAFF; cdr3_nt: TGCGCCAGCAGCTACAAGGGGGGGGCCACTGAAGCTTTCTTT
j_call: TRBJ2-7; v_call: TRBV2; d_call: .; clone_size: .; cdr3_aa: CASSLAGQGLGEQYF; cdr3_nt: TGTGCCAGCAGTTTAGCGGGACAGGGTCTGGGGGAGCAGTACTTC
j_call: TRBJ2-1; v_call: TRBV11-2; d_call: TRBD2; clone_size: .; cdr3_aa: CASSLLLGLANGEQFF; cdr3_nt: TGTGCCAGCAGCCTCCTTTTGGGACTAGCAAACGGGGAGCAGTTCTTC
j_call: TRBJ1-2; v_call: TRBV3-1/TRBV3-2; d_call: .; clone_size: many; cdr3_aa: CASSPPGTNYGYTF; cdr3_nt: TGTGCCAGCAGCCCCCCAGGCACTAACTATGGCTACACCTTC
j_call: TRBJ1-2; v_call: TRBV5-1; d_call: TRBD1; clone_size: .; cdr3_aa: CASSYTTGAGYTF; cdr3_nt: TGCGCCAGCAGCTATACGACAGGGGCTGGCTACACCTTC
j_call: TRBJ1-5; v_call: TRBV27; d_call: TRBD1; clone_size: .; cdr3_aa: CASSWKGAGSNQPQHF; cdr3_nt: TGTGCCAGCAGTTGGAAGGGGGCTGGTAGCAATCAGCCCCAGCATTTT
j_call: TRBJ2-5; v_call: TRBV28; d_call: .; clone_size: once; cdr3_aa: CASSLSRPQETQYF; cdr3_nt: TGTGCCAGCAGTTTATCCAGGCCGCAAGAGACCCAGTACTTC
j_call: TRBJ2-7; v_call: TRBV3-1/TRBV3-2; d_call: TRBD2; clone_size: few; cdr3_aa: CASSQAGGHGEQYF; cdr3_nt: TGTGCCAGCAGCCAGGCGGGAGGCCATGGCGAGCAGTACTTC
j_call: TRBJ2-1; v_call: TRBV4-1; d_call: .; clone_size: .; cdr3_aa: CASSQDWGPNEQFF; cdr3_nt: TGCGCCAGCAGCCAAGATTGGGGGCCAAATGAGCAGTTCTTC
j_call: TRBJ2-5; v_call: TRBV9; d_call: TRBD2; clone_size: many; cdr3_aa: CASSVGLAGGQETQYF; cdr3_nt: TGTGCCAGCAGCGTAGGACTAGCGGGAGGCCAAGAGACCCAGTACTTC
j_call: TRBJ2-1; v_call: TRBV19; d_call: .; clone_size: .; cdr3_aa: CASSIGGSSYDEQFF; cdr3_nt: TGTGCCAGTAGTATAGGAGGGAGCTCTTATGATGAGCAGTTCTTC